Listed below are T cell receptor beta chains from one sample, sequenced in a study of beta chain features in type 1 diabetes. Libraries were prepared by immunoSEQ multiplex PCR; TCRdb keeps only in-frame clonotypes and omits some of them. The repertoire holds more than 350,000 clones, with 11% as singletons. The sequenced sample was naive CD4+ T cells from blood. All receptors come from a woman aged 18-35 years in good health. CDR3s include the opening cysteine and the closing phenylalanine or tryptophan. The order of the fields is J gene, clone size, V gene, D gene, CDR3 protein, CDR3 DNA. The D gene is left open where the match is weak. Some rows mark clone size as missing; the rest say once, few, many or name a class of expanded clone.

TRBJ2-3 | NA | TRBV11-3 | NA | CASSRDPYTDTQYF | TGTGCCAGCAGCCGTGACCCTTACACAGATACGCAGTATTTT
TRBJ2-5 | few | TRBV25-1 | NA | CASSPGVLDQETQYF | TGTGCCAGCAGCCCAGGGGTTTTGGACCAAGAGACCCAGTACTTC
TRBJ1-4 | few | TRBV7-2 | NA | CASSLRATNEKLFF | TGTGCCAGCAGCCTGAGAGCAACTAATGAAAAACTGTTTTTT
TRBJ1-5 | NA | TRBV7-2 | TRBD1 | CASSLGTGNQPQHF | TGTGCCAGCAGCTTAGGGACAGGGAATCAGCCCCAGCATTTT
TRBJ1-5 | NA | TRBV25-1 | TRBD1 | CASSAGGGSGQPQHF | TGTGCCAGCAGCGCTGGAGGGGGCTCGGGTCAGCCCCAGCATTTT
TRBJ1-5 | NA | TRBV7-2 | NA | CASSLGRDIENQPQHF | TGTGCCAGCAGCTTGGGCCGGGACATAGAAAATCAGCCCCAGCATTTT
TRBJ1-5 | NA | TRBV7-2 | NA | CASSLEGRREEPQHF | TGTGCCAGCAGCTTAGAGGGGCGGCGGGAAGAGCCCCAGCATTTT
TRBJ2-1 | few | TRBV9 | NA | CASSVTNYNEQFF | TGTGCCAGCTCGGTGACAAACTACAATGAGCAGTTCTTC
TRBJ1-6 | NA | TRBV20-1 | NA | CSARGGGLHF | TGCAGTGCTAGAGGGGGCGGCCTCCACTTT
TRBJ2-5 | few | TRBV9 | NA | CASSVGGAQETQYF | TGTGCCAGCAGCGTAGGAGGGGCCCAAGAGACCCAGTACTTC
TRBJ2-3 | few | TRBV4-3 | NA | CASSQHGTPRDTQYF | TGCGCCAGCAGCCAACACGGGACCCCCCGGGATACGCAGTATTTT
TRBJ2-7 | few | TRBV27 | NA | CASSPGELYLSYEQYF | TGTGCCAGCAGTCCCGGGGAGCTCTACTTATCCTACGAGCAGTACTTC
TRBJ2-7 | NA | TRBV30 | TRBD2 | CAWSHGLAGVYEQYF | TGTGCCTGGAGTCACGGACTAGCGGGAGTGTACGAGCAGTACTTC
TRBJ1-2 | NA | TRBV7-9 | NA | CASRPKAGEDYGYTF | TGTGCCAGCAGACCTAAAGCAGGGGAAGACTATGGCTACACCTTC
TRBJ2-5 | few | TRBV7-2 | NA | CASSLFGGGVRETQYF | TGTGCCAGCAGCTTATTTGGGGGTGGAGTAAGAGAGACCCAGTACTTC
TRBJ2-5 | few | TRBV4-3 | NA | CASSRQRGSETQYF | TGCGCCAGCAGCCGCCAGAGGGGTAGCGAGACCCAGTACTTC
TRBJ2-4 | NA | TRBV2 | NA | CASSPTDGLIGF | TGTGCCAGCTCACCAACGGACGGCCTGATAGGCTTC
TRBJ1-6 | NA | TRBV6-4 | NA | CASSDEGYGSPLHF | TGTGCCAGCAGTGACGAAGGCTATGGTTCACCCCTCCACTTT
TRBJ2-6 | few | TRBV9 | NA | CASSVVVGSGANVLTF | TGTGCCAGCAGCGTAGTGGTGGGGTCTGGGGCCAACGTCCTGACTTTC
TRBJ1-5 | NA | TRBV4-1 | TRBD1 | CASSQPGQDLNQPQHF | TGCGCCAGCAGCCAACCAGGACAGGACCTCAATCAGCCCCAGCATTTT
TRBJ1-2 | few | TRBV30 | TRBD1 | CAWIRDSSNYGYTF | TGTGCCTGGATACGGGACAGCTCAAACTATGGCTACACCTTC
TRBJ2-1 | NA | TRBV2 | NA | CASIRDVDSEQFF | TGTGCCAGCATACGGGATGTAGACAGTGAGCAGTTCTTC
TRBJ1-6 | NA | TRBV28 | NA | CAIARSHNSPLHF | TGTGCCATCGCCCGCTCCCATAATTCACCCCTCCACTTT
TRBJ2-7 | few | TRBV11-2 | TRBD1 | CASSRGQGYEQYF | TGTGCCAGCAGCCGCGGACAGGGCTACGAGCAGTACTTC
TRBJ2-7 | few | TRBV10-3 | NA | CAISGMTGLSYEQYF | TGTGCCATCAGTGGGATGACAGGTTTGTCCTACGAGCAGTACTTC
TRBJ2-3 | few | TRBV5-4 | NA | CASSFGGPTDTQYF | TGTGCCAGCAGCTTTGGGGGCCCCACAGATACGCAGTATTTT
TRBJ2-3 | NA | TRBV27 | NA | CASRRDASDTQYF | TGTGCCAGCAGACGGGACGCTAGTGATACGCAGTATTTT
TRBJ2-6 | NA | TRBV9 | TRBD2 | CASSHLGRGGQGITGANVLTF | TGTGCCAGCAGCCACCTTGGGAGGGGTGGCCAGGGCATAACTGGGGCCAACGTCCTGACTTTC
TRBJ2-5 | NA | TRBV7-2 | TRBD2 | CASSPRWGGRAMETQYF | TGTGCCAGCAGCCCGAGGTGGGGCGGGAGGGCCATGGAGACCCAGTACTTC
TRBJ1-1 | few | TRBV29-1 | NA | CSVVLPLTAEAFF | TGCAGCGTTGTCCTACCCCTAACAGCTGAAGCTTTCTTT
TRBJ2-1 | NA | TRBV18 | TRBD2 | CASSPLASGRNEQFF | TGTGCCAGCTCACCACTGGCTAGCGGGAGGAATGAGCAGTTCTTC
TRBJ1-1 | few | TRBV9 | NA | CASTQGRVNTEAFF | TGTGCCAGCACCCAAGGACGGGTGAACACTGAAGCTTTCTTT
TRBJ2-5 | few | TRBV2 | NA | CASSLTPGEETQYF | TGTGCCAGCAGCTTGACGCCCGGGGAAGAGACCCAGTACTTC
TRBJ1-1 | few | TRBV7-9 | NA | CASSSRVNTEAFF | TGTGCCAGCAGCTCGAGAGTTAACACTGAAGCTTTCTTT
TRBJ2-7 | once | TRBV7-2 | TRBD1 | CASSPPGQQYEQYF | TGTGCCAGCAGCCCGCCGGGACAGCAGTACGAGCAGTACTTC
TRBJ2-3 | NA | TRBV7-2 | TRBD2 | CASSFGGGSDTQYF | TGTGCCAGCAGCTTTGGCGGGGGGTCAGATACGCAGTATTTT
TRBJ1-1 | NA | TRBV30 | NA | CAWSTEMNTEAFF | TGTGCCTGGAGTACAGAAATGAACACTGAAGCTTTCTTT
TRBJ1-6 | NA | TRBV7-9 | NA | CASSLTGARSPLHF | TGTGCCAGCAGCTTAACGGGGGCAAGGTCACCCCTCCACTTT
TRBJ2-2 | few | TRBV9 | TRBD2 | CASSVSGGGNTGELFF | TGTGCCAGCAGCGTAAGCGGGGGCGGGAACACCGGGGAGCTGTTTTTT
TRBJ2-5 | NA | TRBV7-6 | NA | CASSLDGSSETQYF | TGTGCCAGCAGCTTAGATGGGAGTTCAGAGACCCAGTACTTC
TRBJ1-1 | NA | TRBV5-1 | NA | CASSSQGSGTEAFF | TGCGCCAGCAGCTCCCAGGGTTCGGGCACTGAAGCTTTCTTT
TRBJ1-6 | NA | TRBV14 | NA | CASSQMAYNSPLHF | TGTGCCAGCAGCCAAATGGCTTATAATTCACCCCTCCACTTT
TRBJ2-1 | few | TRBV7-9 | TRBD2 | CASSSTSGRGYEQFF | TGTGCCAGCAGCTCCACTAGCGGGAGGGGTTATGAGCAGTTCTTC
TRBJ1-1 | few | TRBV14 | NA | CASSQGPNTEAFF | TGTGCCAGCAGCCAAGGGCCAAACACTGAAGCTTTCTTT
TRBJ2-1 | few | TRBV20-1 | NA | CSAGIVNEQFF | TGCAGTGCTGGTATTGTCAATGAGCAGTTCTTC
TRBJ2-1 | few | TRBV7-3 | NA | CASSLRGDYNEQFF | TGTGCCAGCAGCTTAAGGGGTGACTACAATGAGCAGTTCTTC